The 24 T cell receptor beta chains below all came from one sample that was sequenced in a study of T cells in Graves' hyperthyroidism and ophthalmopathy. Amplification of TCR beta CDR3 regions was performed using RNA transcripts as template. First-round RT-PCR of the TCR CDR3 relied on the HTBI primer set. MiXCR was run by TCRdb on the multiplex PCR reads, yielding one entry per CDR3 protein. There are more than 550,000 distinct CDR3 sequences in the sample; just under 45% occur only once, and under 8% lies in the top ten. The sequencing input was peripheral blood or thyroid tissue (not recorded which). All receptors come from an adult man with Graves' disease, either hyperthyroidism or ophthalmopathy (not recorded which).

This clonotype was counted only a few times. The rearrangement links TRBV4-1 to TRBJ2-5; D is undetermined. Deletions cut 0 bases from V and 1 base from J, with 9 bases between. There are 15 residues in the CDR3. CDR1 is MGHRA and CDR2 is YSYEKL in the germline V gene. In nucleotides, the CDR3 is TGCGCCAGCAGCCAAGATCGCGGATTCCAAGAGACCCAGTACTTC. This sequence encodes CASSQDRGFQETQYF.

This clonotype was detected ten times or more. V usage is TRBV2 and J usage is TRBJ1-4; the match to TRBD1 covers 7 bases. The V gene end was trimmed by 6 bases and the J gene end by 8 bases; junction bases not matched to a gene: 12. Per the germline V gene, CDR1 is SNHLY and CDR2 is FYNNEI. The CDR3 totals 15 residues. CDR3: CASRADRASGEKLFF. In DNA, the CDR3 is TGTGCCAGCAGAGCCGACAGGGCTTCAGGCGAAAAACTGTTTTTT.

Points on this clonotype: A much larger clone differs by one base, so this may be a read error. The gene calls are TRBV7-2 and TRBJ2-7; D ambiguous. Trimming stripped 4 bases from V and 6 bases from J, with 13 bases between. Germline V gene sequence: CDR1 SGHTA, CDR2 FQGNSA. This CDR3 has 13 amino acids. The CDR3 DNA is TGTGCCAGCAGCTACTACGGACCGATCGAGCAGTACTTC. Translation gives CASSYYGPIEQYF.

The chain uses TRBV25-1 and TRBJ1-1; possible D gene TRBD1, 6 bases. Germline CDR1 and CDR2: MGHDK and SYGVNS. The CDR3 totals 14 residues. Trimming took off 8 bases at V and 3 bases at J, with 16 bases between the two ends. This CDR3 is CASSPNRQDTEAFF. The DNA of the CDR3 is TGTGCCAGCTCACCAAATAGACAGGACACTGAAGCTTTCTTT.

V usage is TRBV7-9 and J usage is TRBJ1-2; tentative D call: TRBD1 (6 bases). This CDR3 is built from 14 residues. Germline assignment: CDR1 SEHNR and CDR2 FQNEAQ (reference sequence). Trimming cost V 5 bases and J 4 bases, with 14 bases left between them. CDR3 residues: CASSIEGGIYGYTF. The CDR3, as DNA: TGTGCCAGCAGCATCGAGGGGGGGATCTATGGCTACACCTTC.

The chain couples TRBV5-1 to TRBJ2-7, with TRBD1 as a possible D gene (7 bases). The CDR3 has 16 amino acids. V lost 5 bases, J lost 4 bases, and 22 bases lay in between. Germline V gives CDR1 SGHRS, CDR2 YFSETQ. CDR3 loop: CASSEKSRGVRYEQYF. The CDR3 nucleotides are TGCGCCAGCAGTGAGAAGAGCAGGGGGGTTCGGTACGAGCAGTACTTC. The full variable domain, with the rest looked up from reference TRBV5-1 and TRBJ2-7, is KAGVTQTPRYLIKTRGQQVTLSCSPISGHRSVSWYQQTPGQGLQFLFEYFSETQRNKGNFPGRFSGRQFSNSRSEMNVSTLELGDSALYLCASSEKSRGVRYEQYFGPGTRLTVT.

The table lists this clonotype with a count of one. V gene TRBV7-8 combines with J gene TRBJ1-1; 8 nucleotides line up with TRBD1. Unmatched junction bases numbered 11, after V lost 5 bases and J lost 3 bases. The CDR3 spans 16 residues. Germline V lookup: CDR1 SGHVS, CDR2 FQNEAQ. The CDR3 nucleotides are TGTGCCAGCAGCCGGGCGTCCGGACAGGGTTACACTGAAGCTTTCTTT. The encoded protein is CASSRASGQGYTEAFF.

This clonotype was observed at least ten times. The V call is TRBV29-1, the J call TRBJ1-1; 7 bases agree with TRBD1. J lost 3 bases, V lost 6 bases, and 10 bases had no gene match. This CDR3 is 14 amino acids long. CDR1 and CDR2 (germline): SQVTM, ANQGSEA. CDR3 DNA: TGCAGCGTGGCAGGGGGGGCGGGGGACACTGAAGCTTTCTTT. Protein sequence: CSVAGGAGDTEAFF. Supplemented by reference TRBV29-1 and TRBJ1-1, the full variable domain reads SAVISQKPSRDICQRGTSLTIQCQVDSQVTMMFWYRQQPGQSLTLIATANQGSEATYESGFVIDKFPISRPNLTFSTLTVSNMSPEDSSIYLCSVAGGAGDTEAFFGQGTRLTVV.

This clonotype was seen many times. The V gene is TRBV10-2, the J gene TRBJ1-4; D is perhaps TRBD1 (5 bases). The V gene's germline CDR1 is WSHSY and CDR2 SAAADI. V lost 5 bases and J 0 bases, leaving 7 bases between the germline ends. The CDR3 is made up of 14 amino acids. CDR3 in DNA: TGCGCCAGCAGTTCAGGGCCAACTAATGAAAAACTGTTTTTT. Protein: CASSSGPTNEKLFF.

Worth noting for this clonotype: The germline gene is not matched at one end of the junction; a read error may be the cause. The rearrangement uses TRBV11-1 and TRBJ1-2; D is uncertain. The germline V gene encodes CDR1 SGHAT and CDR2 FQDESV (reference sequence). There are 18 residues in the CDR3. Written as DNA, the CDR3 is TGTGCCAGCAGCGATAAATTTAAGGCAGAGGATGATAACCATGGCTACACCTTC. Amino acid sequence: CASSDKFKAEDDNHGYTF.

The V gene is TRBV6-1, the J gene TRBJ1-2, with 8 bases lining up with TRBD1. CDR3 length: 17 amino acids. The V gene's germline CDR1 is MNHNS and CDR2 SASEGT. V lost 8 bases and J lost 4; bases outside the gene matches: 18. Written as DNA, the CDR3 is TGTGCCAGCTCCGAAGTCGGGACAGGCGACGTTCTCTATGGCTACACCTTC. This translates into CASSEVGTGDVLYGYTF.

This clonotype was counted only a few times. CDR3 sequence (DNA): TGTGCCAGTAGTCCAGGGTTCGGAAGTGGGAATCAGCCCCAGCATTTT. This codes for CASSPGFGSGNQPQHF. The rearrangement joins TRBV19 to TRBJ1-5; a possible D gene is TRBD1 (5 bases). The length of the CDR3 is 16 residues. V dropped 5 bases and J dropped 4 bases, with 18 bases sitting between them. CDR1 and CDR2 from the germline V gene are LNHDA and SQIVND (reference sequence).

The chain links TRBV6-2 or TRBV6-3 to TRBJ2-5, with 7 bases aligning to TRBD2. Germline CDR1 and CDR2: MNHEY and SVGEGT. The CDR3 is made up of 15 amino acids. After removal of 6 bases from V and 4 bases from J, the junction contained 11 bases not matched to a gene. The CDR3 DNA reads TGTGCCAGCAGCCAAGTTGGGGGGGTGGGAGAGACCCAGTACTTC. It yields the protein CASSQVGGVGETQYF.

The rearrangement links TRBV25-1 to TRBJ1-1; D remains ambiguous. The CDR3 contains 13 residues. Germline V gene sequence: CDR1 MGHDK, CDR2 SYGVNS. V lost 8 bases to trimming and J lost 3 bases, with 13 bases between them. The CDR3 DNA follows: TGTGCCAGCGTCGGTCATTCCGACACTGAAGCTTTCTTT. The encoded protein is CASVGHSDTEAFF. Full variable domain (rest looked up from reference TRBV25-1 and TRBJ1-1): EADIYQTPRYLVIGTGKKITLECSQTMGHDKMYWYQQDPGMELHLIHYSYGVNSTEKGDLSSESTVSRIRTEHFPLTLESARPSHTSQYLCASVGHSDTEAFFGQGTRLTVV.

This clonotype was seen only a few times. CDR3 nucleotide sequence: TGTGCCAGCAGTTACACGGGACAGGGCGCTGAAGCTTTCTTT. Residues: CASSYTGQGAEAFF. The J gene is TRBJ1-1, the V gene TRBV6-5; 9 bases map to TRBD1. The length of the CDR3 is 14 residues. Germline CDR1 reads MNHEY; CDR2 reads SVGAGI. With V trimmed by 2 bases and J by 6 bases, 4 bases remained unmatched.

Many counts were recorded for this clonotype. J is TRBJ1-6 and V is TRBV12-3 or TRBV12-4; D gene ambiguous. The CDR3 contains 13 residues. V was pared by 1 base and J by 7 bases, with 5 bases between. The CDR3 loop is CASSLEANSPLHF. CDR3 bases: TGTGCCAGCAGTTTAGAAGCGAATTCACCCCTCCACTTT.

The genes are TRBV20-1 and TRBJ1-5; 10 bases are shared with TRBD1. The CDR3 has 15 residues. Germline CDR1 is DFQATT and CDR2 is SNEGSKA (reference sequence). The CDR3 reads CSAVSGTGGNQPQHF. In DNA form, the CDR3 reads TGCAGCGCAGTTTCCGGGACAGGGGGCAATCAGCCCCAGCATTTT.

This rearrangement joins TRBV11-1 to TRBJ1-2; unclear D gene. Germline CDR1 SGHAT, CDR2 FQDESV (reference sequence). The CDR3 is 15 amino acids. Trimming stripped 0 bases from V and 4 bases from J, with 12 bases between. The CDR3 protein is CASSLARGSRYGYTF. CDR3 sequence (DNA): TGTGCCAGCAGCTTAGCGCGAGGTTCCCGCTATGGCTACACCTTC. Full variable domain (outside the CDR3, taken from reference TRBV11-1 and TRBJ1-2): EAEVAQSPRYKITEKSQAVAFWCDPISGHATLYWYRQILGQGPELLVQFQDESVVDDSQLPKDRFSAERLKGVDSTLKIQPAELGDSAMYLCASSLARGSRYGYTFGSGTRLTVV.

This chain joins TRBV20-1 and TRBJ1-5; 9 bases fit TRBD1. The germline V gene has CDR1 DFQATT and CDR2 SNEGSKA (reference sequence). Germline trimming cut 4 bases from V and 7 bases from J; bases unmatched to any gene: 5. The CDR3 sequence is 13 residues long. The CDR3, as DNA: TGCAGTGCTAAACAGGGGGCAGGACAGCCCCAGCATTTT. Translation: CSAKQGAGQPQHF.

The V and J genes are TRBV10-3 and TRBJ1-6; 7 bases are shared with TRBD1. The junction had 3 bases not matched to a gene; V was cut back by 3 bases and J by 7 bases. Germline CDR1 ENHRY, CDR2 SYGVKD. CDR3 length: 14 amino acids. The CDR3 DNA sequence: TGTGCCATCAGTGATGAGGGGGCAAATTCACCCCTCCACTTT. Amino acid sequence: CAISDEGANSPLHF.

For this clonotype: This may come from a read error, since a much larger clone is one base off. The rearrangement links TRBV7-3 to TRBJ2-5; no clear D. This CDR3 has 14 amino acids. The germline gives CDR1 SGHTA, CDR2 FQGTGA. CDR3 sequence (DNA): TGTGCCAGCAGCTTAGTGGTTAGCCAAGAGACCCGGTACTTC. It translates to CASSLVVSQETRYF.

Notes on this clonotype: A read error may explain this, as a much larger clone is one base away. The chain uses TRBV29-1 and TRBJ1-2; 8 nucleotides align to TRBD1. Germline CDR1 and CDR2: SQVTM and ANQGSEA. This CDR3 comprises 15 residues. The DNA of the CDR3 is TGCGGCGTCCGGGACAGGCCCTTAGAATGGGATGGCTACACCTTC. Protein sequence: CGVRDRPLEWDGYTF.

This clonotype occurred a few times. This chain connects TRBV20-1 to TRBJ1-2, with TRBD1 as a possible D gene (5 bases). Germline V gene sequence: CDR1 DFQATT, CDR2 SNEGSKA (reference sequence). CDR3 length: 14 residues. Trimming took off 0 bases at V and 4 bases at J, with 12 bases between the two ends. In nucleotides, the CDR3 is TGCAGTGCTAGAGATTGGCAGGGCAGCTATGGCTACACCTTC. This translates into CSARDWQGSYGYTF.

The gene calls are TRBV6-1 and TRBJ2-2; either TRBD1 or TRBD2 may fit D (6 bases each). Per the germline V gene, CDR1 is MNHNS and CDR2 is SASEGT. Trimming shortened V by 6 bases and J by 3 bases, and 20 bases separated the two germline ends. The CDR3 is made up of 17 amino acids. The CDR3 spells CASREQGGYGYTGELFF. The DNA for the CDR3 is TGTGCCAGCAGGGAACAGGGAGGCTATGGCTACACCGGGGAGCTGTTTTTT.